These 30 T cell receptor beta chains came from one sample sequenced in a study of blood T cell repertoires in COVID-19. TCRdb's table, derived via immunoSEQ multiplex PCR, lists solely in-frame clones and lacks some. Of some 74,000 clones listed, about 80% are singletons. Material for sequencing was peripheral blood. The origin of the receptors is a human donor in a cohort sampled during active COVID-19.

By its share, this clone is medium-sized. V gene TRBV29-1 combines with J gene TRBJ1-2, with 11 positions matching TRBD1. V dropped 3 bases and J dropped 8; count of bases not matched to a gene: 8. Germline V gene data show CDR1 as SQVTM and CDR2 as ANQGSEA. The CDR3 length is 14 residues. The CDR3 bases are TGCAGCGTTGAGACGGGACAGGGGGTAAGGGGCTACACCTTC. It encodes CSVETGQGVRGYTF. Variable domain in full (rest from reference TRBV29-1 and TRBJ1-2): SAVISQKPSRDICQRGTSLTIQCQVDSQVTMMFWYRQQPGQSLTLIATANQGSEATYESGFVIDKFPISRPNLTFSTLTVSNMSPEDSSIYLCSVETGQGVRGYTFGSGTRLTVV.

The chain combines TRBV6-2 or TRBV6-3 with TRBJ2-3; 8 bases are shared with TRBD2. V lost 2 bases and J lost 13; bases outside the gene matches: 8. This CDR3 has 13 amino acids. The germline CDR1 and CDR2 sequences are MNHEY and SVGEGT. CDR3 in DNA: TGTGCCAGCAGTTACGGCGCGGGAGGTCAAAAGTATTTT. Residues: CASSYGAGGQKYF.

This rearrangement joins TRBV9 to TRBJ2-1, with 9 bases that match TRBD2. This CDR3 spans 16 amino acids. CDR1 and CDR2 (germline): SGDLS, YYNGEE. With V trimmed by 0 bases and J by 5 bases, 6 bases remained unmatched. CDR3 nucleotides: TGTGCCAGCAGCGTAGTCCCGACTAGCGGAGACAATGAGCAGTTCTTC. This codes for CASSVVPTSGDNEQFF.

This clone has just a few counts. This chain joins TRBV7-9 and TRBJ1-1; TRBD1 is a possible D gene (6 bases). Germline loops: CDR1 SEHNR, CDR2 FQNEAQ (reference sequence). Trimming cost V 6 bases and J 0 bases, with 17 bases left between them. The CDR3 contains 16 residues. The CDR3 reads CASSISVGAMNTEAFF. The CDR3 DNA is TGTGCCAGCAGTATATCGGTGGGGGCGATGAACACTGAAGCTTTCTTT.

The chain has TRBV4-1 and TRBJ1-1; D unclear. Germline CDR1 is MGHRA and CDR2 is YSYEKL. This CDR3 contains 15 residues. V dropped 2 bases and J dropped 8 bases, with 18 bases sitting between them. As DNA, the CDR3 is TGCGCCAGCAGCCAACGGGAAAGGACCAAGGGAGAAGCTTTCTTT. Translation: CASSQRERTKGEAFF.

This clone was seen more than once but under ten times. V is TRBV7-9 and J is TRBJ1-4; no definite D call. V lost 5 bases, J lost 7 bases, and 8 bases lay in between. Germline CDR1 and CDR2: SEHNR and FQNEAQ (reference sequence). This CDR3 has 12 amino acids. CDR3 sequence: CASSLVVEKLFF. CDR3 nucleotide sequence: TGTGCCAGCAGCCTCGTAGTTGAAAAACTGTTTTTT.

The V gene is TRBV2, the J gene TRBJ2-1; TRBD1 matches at 10 bases. Trimming took 6 bases from V and 15 from J; bases not matched to a gene: 17. Germline assignment: CDR1 SNHLY and CDR2 FYNNEI. CDR3 size: 15 residues. CDR3 sequence (DNA): TGTGCCAGCAGGGGGACGGGACAGGGGACCTCCTGGGGGTTCTTC. This encodes CASRGTGQGTSWGFF.

The rearrangement uses TRBV5-8 and TRBJ1-4, with 7 positions matching TRBD1. V gave up 4 bases and J gave up 1 base; unmatched junction bases: 7. The CDR3 covers 16 residues. Germline CDR1 SGHTS, CDR2 YDEGEE. The CDR3 DNA sequence: TGTGCCAGCAGCCCTGGACAGGTTGGAACTAATGAAAAACTGTTTTTT. Protein sequence: CASSPGQVGTNEKLFF.

The CDR3 loop reads CSASTSRLAKNIQYF. CDR3 nucleotide sequence: TGCAGTGCTAGTACCAGCCGACTAGCCAAAAACATTCAGTACTTC. This chain links TRBV20-1 with TRBJ2-4; no definite D call. The length of the CDR3 is 15 residues. Germline values: CDR1 DFQATT, CDR2 SNEGSKA (reference sequence). Trimming removed 3 bases from V and 0 bases from J, with 12 bases in between.

J is TRBJ2-7 and V is TRBV5-5; 9 bases line up with TRBD1. CDR3 length: 15 residues. Per germline, CDR1 SGHKS and CDR2 YYEKEE (reference sequence). V lost 4 bases and J lost 2; bases outside the gene matches: 7. CDR3 residues: CASSHPGQGPYEQYF. The DNA for the CDR3 is TGTGCCAGCAGCCACCCGGGACAGGGACCCTACGAGCAGTACTTC.

The CDR3 is CASSFGAGYEQYV. CDR3 in DNA: TGTGCCAGCAGTTTCGGAGCGGGGTACGAGCAGTACGTC. The chain is built from TRBV12-3 or TRBV12-4 and TRBJ2-7, with 7 bases identical to TRBD2. The CDR3 loop spans 13 amino acids. V was pared by 3 bases and J by 4 bases, with 3 bases of the junction left unmatched.

The chain has TRBV20-1 and TRBJ2-5, with 10 bases that match TRBD2. The length of the CDR3 is 16 residues. V lost 3 bases, J lost 2 bases, and 9 bases stayed unmatched. The germline V gene encodes CDR1 DFQATT and CDR2 SNEGSKA (reference sequence). The CDR3 region has the DNA TGCAGTGCTAGTCCTAGCGGGGGCACCCTTCAAGAGACCCAGTACTTC. Protein sequence: CSASPSGGTLQETQYF.

This CDR3 reads CASSYTGGGLYSNQPQHF. The CDR3 coding sequence is TGTGCCAGCAGTTATACAGGGGGTGGGCTGTATAGCAATCAGCCCCAGCATTTT. The rearrangement joins TRBV2 to TRBJ1-5, with 8 bases identical to TRBD1. V was pared by 5 bases and J by 0 bases, with 12 bases of the junction left unmatched. The CDR3 is made up of 18 amino acids. Germline CDR1 and CDR2: SNHLY and FYNNEI. Based on the CDR3 plus reference TRBV2 and TRBJ1-5, the full variable domain is EPEVTQTPSHQVTQMGQEVILRCVPISNHLYFYWYRQILGQKVEFLVSFYNNEISEKSEIFDDQFSVERPDGSNFTLKIRSTKLEDSAMYFCASSYTGGGLYSNQPQHFGDGTRLSIL.

The genes are TRBV7-9 and TRBJ1-5; possibly TRBD1 for D (5 bases). CDR3 length equals 13 residues. Trimming removed 5 bases from V and 10 bases from J, with 15 bases in between. CDR1 and CDR2 (germline): SEHNR, FQNEAQ (reference sequence). The CDR3 DNA is TGTGCCAGCAGCCCGCATACAGGAATCCCCCAGCATTTT. Translation gives CASSPHTGIPQHF.

The chain uses TRBV7-2 and TRBJ2-7; a weak D match, TRBD2 (5 bases). Germline CDR1 is SGHTA and CDR2 is FQGNSA. CDR3 length equals 13 residues. Trimming removed 2 bases from V and 7 bases from J, with 12 bases in between. The CDR3 coding sequence is TGTGCCAGCAGCTTAAAAACCGGCGGGGAGCAGTACGTC. Translation gives CASSLKTGGEQYV.

The V and J genes are TRBV6-5 and TRBJ2-7, with 7 bases aligning to TRBD1. The CDR3 is 13 amino acids. J was trimmed by 0 bases and V by 5 bases; bases with no gene match: 1. Germline values: CDR1 MNHEY, CDR2 SVGAGI. This chain's CDR3 is CASSRQGSYEQYV. As DNA, the CDR3 is TGTGCCAGCAGTAGACAGGGCTCCTACGAGCAGTACGTC.

The count of this clone is one. J is TRBJ1-6 and V is TRBV2; 12 bases map to TRBD1. With 6 bases clipped from V and 8 bases from J, the junction kept 5 bases outside the gene matches. CDR1 SNHLY and CDR2 FYNNEI come from the germline V gene. CDR3 length equals 15 residues. CDR3: CASRGDRGQYSPLHF. In nucleotides, the CDR3 is TGTGCCAGCAGGGGGGACAGGGGGCAATATTCACCCCTCCACTTT.

The V gene is TRBV18, the J gene TRBJ2-7, with 9 nucleotides matching TRBD2. With V trimmed by 2 bases and J by 7 bases, 6 bases remained unmatched. This CDR3 contains 14 residues. Germline values: CDR1 KGHSH, CDR2 LQKENI. The CDR3 bases are TGTGCCAGCTCACCAGGGACTAGCACCGAGGAGCAGTACGTC. It encodes CASSPGTSTEEQYV.

V gene TRBV7-3 combines with J gene TRBJ1-1; D might be TRBD1 (5 bases). This CDR3 is built from 16 residues. V was pared by 2 bases and J by 0 bases, with 13 bases between. The germline gives CDR1 SGHTA, CDR2 FQGTGA. The CDR3 spells CASSLVAGTMNTEAFF. The CDR3 region has the DNA TGTGCCAGCAGCTTAGTGGCAGGGACTATGAACACTGAAGCTTTCTTT.

This rearrangement joins TRBV10-3 to TRBJ2-7; 12 bases align to TRBD2. Germline assignment: CDR1 ENHRY and CDR2 SYGVKD. V lost 10 bases and J lost 5; bases outside the gene matches: 18. The CDR3 extends over 17 amino acids. The DNA for the CDR3 is TGTGCCACCTCGGGAGACACCCGACTAGCGGGGGACCACGAGCAGTACTTC. Encoded protein: CATSGDTRLAGDHEQYF.

A remark on this clone: One junction end does not reproduce the germline sequence, and a read error may be involved. The chain couples TRBV7-7 to TRBJ2-2; TRBD2 matches at 11 bases. The CDR3 loop spans 17 amino acids. Germline V gene lookup returns CDR1 SSHAT and CDR2 FNYEAQ (reference sequence). The CDR3 spells CASSQGTSGINTGELFF. CDR3 DNA: TGTGCTAGCAGCCAGGGGACTAGCGGAATAAACACCGGGGAGCTGTTTTTT.

The chain employs TRBV6-1 and TRBJ2-7; 13 positions agree with TRBD2. The CDR3 runs to 15 residues. Germline lookup yields CDR1 MNHNS and CDR2 SASEGT. The CDR3 nucleotides are TGTGCCAGCAGCGAAGGGACTAGCGGGACCTACGAGCAGTACGTC. Its translation is CASSEGTSGTYEQYV.

This clone has more than one count but fewer than ten. This chain connects TRBV11-1 to TRBJ2-2; 9 nucleotides line up with TRBD1. The CDR3 is 15 amino acids. The germline gives CDR1 SGHAT, CDR2 FQDESV (reference sequence). V lost 3 bases and J lost 3; bases outside the gene matches: 2. CDR3 protein: CASSFTGGDTGELFF. The CDR3 DNA reads as TGTGCCAGCAGCTTCACAGGGGGCGACACCGGGGAGCTGTTTTTT.

In its sample, this clone was seen once. The CDR3 here is CASSPGGTGYVEQFF. The CDR3, as DNA: TGTGCCAGCAGTCCTGGGGGGACAGGGTATGTTGAGCAGTTCTTC. The chain employs TRBV28 and TRBJ2-1, with 9 positions matching TRBD1. Germline CDR1 and CDR2: MDHEN and SYDVKM. V trimming: 5 bases; J trimming: 9 bases; junction bases outside the gene matches: 11. The CDR3 contains 15 residues.

The count of this clone is one. The chain uses TRBV5-1 and TRBJ2-2, with D unresolved. This CDR3 spans 15 amino acids. The V gene's germline CDR1 is SGHRS and CDR2 YFSETQ. The V end was cut by 0 bases, the J end by 1 base, with 7 bases between. This chain's CDR3 is CASSLVVLNTGELFF. As DNA, the CDR3 is TGCGCCAGCAGCTTGGTCGTTTTGAACACCGGGGAGCTGTTTTTT. Full variable domain (rest looked up from reference TRBV5-1 and TRBJ2-2): KAGVTQTPRYLIKTRGQQVTLSCSPISGHRSVSWYQQTPGQGLQFLFEYFSETQRNKGNFPGRFSGRQFSNSRSEMNVSTLELGDSALYLCASSLVVLNTGELFFGEGSRLTVL.

The gene calls are TRBV14 and TRBJ1-6; D is undetermined. This CDR3 spans 16 amino acids. The V and J ends lost 6 bases and 1 base respectively, with 13 bases between them. Germline lookup yields CDR1 SGHDN and CDR2 FVKESK. This CDR3 reads CASSRREGSYNSPLHF. CDR3 in DNA: TGTGCCAGCAGTCGGAGAGAGGGTTCCTATAATTCACCCCTCCACTTT.

The CDR3 bases are TGCGCCAGCAGCCAGGACTTGGGGGAGCTGTTTTTT. Protein: CASSQDLGELFF. V and J are TRBV5-1 and TRBJ2-2, with D possibly TRBD2 on 5 matching bases. There are 12 residues in the CDR3. The V and J ends lost 4 bases and 8 bases respectively, with 9 bases between them. Germline CDR1 reads SGHRS; CDR2 reads YFSETQ.

The V and J genes are TRBV7-9 and TRBJ2-3; a possible D gene is TRBD1 (6 bases). Germline CDR1 reads SEHNR; CDR2 reads FQNEAQ (reference sequence). The V end lost 1 base, the J end lost 4 bases, and 21 bases lay between the germline ends. There are 18 residues in the CDR3. The CDR3 bases are TGTGCCAGCAGCTTAGAGGGGTCCAGGGGACCACATGCAGATACGCAGTATTTT. Encoded protein: CASSLEGSRGPHADTQYF.

The J gene is TRBJ2-5, the V gene TRBV3-1 (or the pseudogene TRBV3-2), with 11 bases fitting TRBD1. The CDR3 has 15 residues. Germline V gene data show CDR1 as LGHDT and CDR2 as YNNKEL (reference sequence). J lost 5 bases, V lost 4 bases, and 6 bases had no gene match. The CDR3 DNA reads as TGTGCCAGCAGCCCTGGACAGGGGGCCCTGGAGACCCAGTACTTC. Translated, it gives CASSPGQGALETQYF.

The genes are TRBV27 and TRBJ1-1, with no clear D. The CDR3 runs to 13 residues. V shed 3 bases and J shed 0 bases, with 5 bases lying between them. The germline V gene encodes CDR1 MNHEY and CDR2 SMNVEV (reference sequence). In DNA, the CDR3 is TGTGCCAGCAGTTTCGGTTTGAACACTGAAGCTTTCTTT. This codes for CASSFGLNTEAFF.